The 14 T cell receptor beta chains below come from one sample, sequenced in a study of cytomegalovirus exposure and HLA in healthy donors. The PCR ran on 60 Vbeta and 13 Jbeta primers. The data were produced by immunoSEQ multiplex PCR, yet TCRdb's version contains in-frame clones alone and is incomplete. The sample yields approximately 130,000 clones, about 79% seen once. The sample taken for sequencing was PBMCs. These receptors came from a female donor in good health and CMV-seropositive.

This clone was found once. This chain joins TRBV9 and TRBJ2-7; 9 bases fit TRBD1. The CDR3 has 16 amino acids. J lost 3 bases, V lost 0 bases, and 7 bases had no gene match. CDR1 is SGDLS and CDR2 is YYNGEE in the germline V gene. The CDR3 loop is CASSVGWGQGFYEQYF. CDR3 nucleotide sequence: TGTGCCAGCAGCGTAGGCTGGGGACAGGGTTTCTACGAGCAGTACTTC.

This clone was seen only a few times. The J gene is TRBJ2-7, the V gene TRBV5-4; D remains unclear. Germline CDR1 SGHNT, CDR2 YYREEE (reference sequence). The ends were cut back, 2 bases at V and 3 bases at J, with 9 bases in the middle. The CDR3 length is 13 residues. This CDR3 is CASSFGPNYEQYF. The CDR3 coding sequence is TGTGCCAGCAGCTTTGGCCCCAACTACGAGCAGTACTTC.

The rearrangement joins TRBV13 to TRBJ1-1, with 9 bases fitting TRBD1. With V trimmed by 5 bases and J by 0 bases, 10 bases remained unmatched. From germline, CDR1 is PRHDT and CDR2 FYEKMQ (reference sequence). The CDR3 sequence is 17 residues long. Here the CDR3 DNA reads TGTGCCAGCAGCGAACAGGGGGCAACAATTATGAACACTGAAGCTTTCTTT. It yields the protein CASSEQGATIMNTEAFF.

The V and J genes are TRBV21-1 and TRBJ1-5; TRBD1, the table's D call, was not compared with the DNA. TRBV21-1 is a recognized pseudogene. This CDR3 is 17 amino acids long. CDR3 sequence reads: CASSITGTPYSNQPQHF. The CDR3 nucleotides are TGTGCCAGCAGCATAACCGGGACACCTTATAGCAATCAGCCCCAGCATTTT.

The genes are TRBV7-2 and TRBJ1-1; a possible D gene is TRBD1 (5 bases). The V gene's germline CDR1 is SGHTA and CDR2 FQGNSA. V was shortened by 5 bases and J by 1 base, with 8 bases between the two germline ends. The CDR3 extends over 13 amino acids. The CDR3 DNA sequence: TGTGCCAGCAGCGTTACAGGGAACACTGAAGCTTTCTTT. Protein sequence: CASSVTGNTEAFF.

Details on this clone: The sample contains more than one DNA sequence encoding this CDR3. The chain recombines TRBV5-4 with TRBJ2-3; TRBD1 is a possible D gene (7 bases). Germline values: CDR1 SGHNT, CDR2 YYREEE (reference sequence). V shed 2 bases and J shed 6 bases, with 13 bases lying between them. The CDR3 is made up of 14 amino acids. CDR3 loop: CASSFPGGTDTQYF. CDR3 coding DNA: TGTGCCAGCAGCTTCCCAGGGGGGACGGATACGCAGTATTTT.

The V and J genes are TRBV11-2 and TRBJ1-1; a possible D gene is TRBD1 (5 bases). The germline V and J ends were trimmed by 1 base and 1 base, with 16 bases remaining between them. The CDR3 totals 17 residues. Germline assignment: CDR1 SGHAT and CDR2 FQNNGV. CDR3 in DNA: TGTGCCAGCAGCTTAGGATGGCCGCAGGGTTGGAACACTGAAGCTTTCTTT. Amino acids: CASSLGWPQGWNTEAFF.

The gene calls are TRBV5-1 and TRBJ2-3, with D maybe TRBD2 (5 bases). Germline CDR1 reads SGHRS; CDR2 reads YFSETQ. V was shortened by 3 bases and J by 2 bases, with 25 bases between the two germline ends. The CDR3 contains 19 residues. CDR3 DNA: TGCGCCAGCAGCTCCTTGCCCCTGACCAGCGGAGTTTCCACAGATACGCAGTATTTT. It translates to CASSSLPLTSGVSTDTQYF.

The genes are TRBV9 and TRBJ2-7; D is possibly TRBD1 (5 bases). With 3 bases removed from V and 4 bases from J, the gap between germline ends came to 11 bases. The CDR3 runs to 13 residues. Germline V gives CDR1 SGDLS, CDR2 YYNGEE. The CDR3 bases are TGTGCCAGCAGCGCAGACAGTTTTTACGAGCAGTACTTC. Translation: CASSADSFYEQYF.

This chain connects TRBV2 to TRBJ2-7; a weak D match, TRBD2 (5 bases). The germline CDR1 and CDR2 sequences are SNHLY and FYNNEI. The CDR3 loop spans 15 amino acids. Trimming left V 0 bases short and J 2 bases short, with 11 bases between. In DNA, the CDR3 is TGTGCCAGCAGTGAAGCGCTTCGGGATACCTACGAGCAGTACTTC. Its protein is CASSEALRDTYEQYF.

This chain joins TRBV18 and TRBJ2-7, with 7 bases identical to TRBD1. The CDR3 contains 15 residues. Germline loops: CDR1 KGHSH, CDR2 LQKENI. V lost 2 bases and J lost 3; bases outside the gene matches: 7. This chain's CDR3 is CASSPTGTVLYEQYF. CDR3 DNA: TGTGCCAGCTCACCAACCGGGACAGTCCTCTACGAGCAGTACTTC. The full variable domain, with the rest looked up from reference TRBV18 and TRBJ2-7, is NAGVMQNPRHLVRRRGQEARLRCSPMKGHSHVYWYRQLPEEGLKFMVYLQKENIIDESGMPKERFSAEFPKEGPSILRIQQVVRGDSAAYFCASSPTGTVLYEQYFGPGTRLTVT.

V is TRBV4-1 and J is TRBJ2-1; no reliable D call. Germline CDR1 and CDR2: MGHRA and YSYEKL. V shed 3 bases and J shed 0 bases, with 9 bases lying between them. CDR3 length: 15 amino acids. CDR3 nucleotide sequence: TGCGCCAGCAGCCACCTTTTCAGCTCCTACAATGAGCAGTTCTTC. Amino acid sequence: CASSHLFSSYNEQFF.

V gene TRBV10-3 combines with J gene TRBJ1-2; 7 bases are a match to TRBD1. V lost 8 bases and J lost 4; bases outside the gene matches: 10. The CDR3 length is 14 residues. Germline V CDR1 and CDR2: ENHRY, SYGVKD. The CDR3: CAIGRDSDSYGYTF. In DNA form, the CDR3 reads TGTGCCATCGGCCGGGACAGCGATTCCTATGGCTACACCTTC.

This chain joins TRBV2 and TRBJ1-1, with D perhaps TRBD1 (6 bases). There are 15 residues in the CDR3. V lost 4 bases and J lost 4, with 16 bases in between. CDR1 and CDR2 (germline): SNHLY, FYNNEI. The CDR3 region has the DNA TGTGCCAGCAGTGTATCCGGGACACCCTCCACTGAAGCTTTCTTT. Translation: CASSVSGTPSTEAFF. The variable domain in full, completed from reference TRBV2 and TRBJ1-1, reads EPEVTQTPSHQVTQMGQEVILRCVPISNHLYFYWYRQILGQKVEFLVSFYNNEISEKSEIFDDQFSVERPDGSNFTLKIRSTKLEDSAMYFCASSVSGTPSTEAFFGQGTRLTVV.